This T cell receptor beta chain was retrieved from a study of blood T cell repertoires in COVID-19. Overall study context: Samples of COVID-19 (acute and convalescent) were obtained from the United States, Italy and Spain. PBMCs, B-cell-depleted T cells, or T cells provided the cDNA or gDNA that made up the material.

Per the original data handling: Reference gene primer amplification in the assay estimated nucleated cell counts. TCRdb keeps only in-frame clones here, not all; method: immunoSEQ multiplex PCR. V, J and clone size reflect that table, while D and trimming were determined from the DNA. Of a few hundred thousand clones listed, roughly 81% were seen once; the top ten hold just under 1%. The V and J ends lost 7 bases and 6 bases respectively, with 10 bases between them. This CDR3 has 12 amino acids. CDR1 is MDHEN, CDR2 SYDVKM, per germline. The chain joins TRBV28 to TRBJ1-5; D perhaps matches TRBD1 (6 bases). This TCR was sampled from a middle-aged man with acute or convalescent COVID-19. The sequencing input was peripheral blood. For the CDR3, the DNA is TGTGCCAGCACAGACAGGAGTCAGCCCCAGCATTTT. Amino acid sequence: CASTDRSQPQHF. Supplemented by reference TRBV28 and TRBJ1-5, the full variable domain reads DVKVTQSSRYLVKRTGEKVFLECVQDMDHENMFWYRQDPGLGLRLIYFSYDVKMKEKGDIPEGYSVSREKKERFSLILESASTNQTSMYLCASTDRSQPQHFGDGTRLSIL.